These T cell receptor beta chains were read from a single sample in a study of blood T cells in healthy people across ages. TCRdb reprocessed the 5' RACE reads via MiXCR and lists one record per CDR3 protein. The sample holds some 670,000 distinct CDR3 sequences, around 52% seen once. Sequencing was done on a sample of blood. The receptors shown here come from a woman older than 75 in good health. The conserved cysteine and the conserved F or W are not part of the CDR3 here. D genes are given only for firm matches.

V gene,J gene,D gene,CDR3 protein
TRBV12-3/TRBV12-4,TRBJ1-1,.,ASSFGVPLGLAF
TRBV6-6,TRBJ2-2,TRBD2,ASRPSGPNTGELF
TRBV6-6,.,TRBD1,ASTDGTGNSYEQY
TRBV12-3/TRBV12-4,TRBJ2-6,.,ASSLWQGRGLSSGADALT
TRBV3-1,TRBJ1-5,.,ASSLPIIVAGNQPQH
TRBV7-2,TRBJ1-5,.,ASSRPKGANQPQH
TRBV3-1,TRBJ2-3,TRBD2,VSSQVIGTSGHSTDTQY
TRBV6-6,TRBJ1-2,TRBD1,ASSYWTGATFNYGYT
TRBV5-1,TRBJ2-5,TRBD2,ASSLGLAGEGNQETQY
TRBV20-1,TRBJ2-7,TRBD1,SAKFQGAHEQY
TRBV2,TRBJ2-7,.,ASSEAGGEQY
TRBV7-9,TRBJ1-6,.,ASSPTTLENSPLH
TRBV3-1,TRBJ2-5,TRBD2,ASSQLAGVQQY
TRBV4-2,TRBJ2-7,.,ASSQDPGARYEQY
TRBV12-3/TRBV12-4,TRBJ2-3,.,ASRLSGGTDTQY
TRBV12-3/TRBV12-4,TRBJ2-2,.,AGSTRDRDTGELF
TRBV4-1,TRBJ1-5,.,ASSQTPRQPQH
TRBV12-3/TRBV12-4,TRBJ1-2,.,ASSNHRPLQGYGYT
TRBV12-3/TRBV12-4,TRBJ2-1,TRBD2,ACSPSSGGAGEQF
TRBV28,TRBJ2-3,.,ASSRTPPLVTQY
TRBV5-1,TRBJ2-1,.,ASSLGTWNEQF
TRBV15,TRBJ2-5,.,AASRSRGLSGHEQY
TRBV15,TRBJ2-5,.,ATSRVGDEQY